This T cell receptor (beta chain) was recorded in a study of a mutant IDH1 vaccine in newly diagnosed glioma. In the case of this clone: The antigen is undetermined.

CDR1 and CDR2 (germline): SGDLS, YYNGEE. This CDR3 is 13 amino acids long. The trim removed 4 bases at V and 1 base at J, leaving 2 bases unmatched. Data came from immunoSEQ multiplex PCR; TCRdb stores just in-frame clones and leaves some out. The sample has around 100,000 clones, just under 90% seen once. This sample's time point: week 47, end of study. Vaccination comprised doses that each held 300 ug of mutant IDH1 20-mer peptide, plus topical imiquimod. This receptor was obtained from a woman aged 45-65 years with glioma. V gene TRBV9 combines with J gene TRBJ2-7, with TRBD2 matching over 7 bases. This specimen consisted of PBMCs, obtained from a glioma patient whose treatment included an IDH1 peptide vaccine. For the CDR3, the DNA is TGTGCCAGCAGCAGCGGGGTTTCCTACGAGCAGTACTTC. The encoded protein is CASSSGVSYEQYF.